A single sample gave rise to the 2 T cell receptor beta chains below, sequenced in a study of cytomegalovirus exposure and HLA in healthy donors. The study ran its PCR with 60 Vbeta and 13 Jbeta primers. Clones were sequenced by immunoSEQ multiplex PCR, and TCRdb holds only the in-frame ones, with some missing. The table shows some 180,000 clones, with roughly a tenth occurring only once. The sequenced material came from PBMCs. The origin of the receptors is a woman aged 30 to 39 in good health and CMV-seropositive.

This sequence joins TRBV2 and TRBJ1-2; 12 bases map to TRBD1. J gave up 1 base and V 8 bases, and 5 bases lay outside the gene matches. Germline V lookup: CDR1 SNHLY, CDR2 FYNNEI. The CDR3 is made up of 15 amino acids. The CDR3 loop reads CASRGTGGINYGYTF. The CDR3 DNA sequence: TGTGCCAGCCGCGGGACAGGGGGCATTAACTATGGCTACACCTTC.

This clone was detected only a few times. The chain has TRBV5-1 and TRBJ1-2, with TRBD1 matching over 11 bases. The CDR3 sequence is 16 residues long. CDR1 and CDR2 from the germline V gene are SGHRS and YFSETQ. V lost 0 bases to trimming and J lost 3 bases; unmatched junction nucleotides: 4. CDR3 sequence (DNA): TGCGCCAGCAGCTTGGGGACAGGGGGCGCGGACTATGGCTACACCTTC. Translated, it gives CASSLGTGGADYGYTF.